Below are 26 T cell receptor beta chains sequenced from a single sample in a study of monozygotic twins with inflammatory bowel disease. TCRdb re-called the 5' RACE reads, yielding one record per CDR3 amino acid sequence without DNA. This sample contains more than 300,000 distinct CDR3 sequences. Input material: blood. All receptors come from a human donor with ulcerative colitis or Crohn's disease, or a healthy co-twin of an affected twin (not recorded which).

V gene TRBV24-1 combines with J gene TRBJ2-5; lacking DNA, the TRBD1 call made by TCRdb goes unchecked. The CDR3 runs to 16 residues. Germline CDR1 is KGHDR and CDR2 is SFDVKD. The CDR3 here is CATSEGRTGSGETQYF.

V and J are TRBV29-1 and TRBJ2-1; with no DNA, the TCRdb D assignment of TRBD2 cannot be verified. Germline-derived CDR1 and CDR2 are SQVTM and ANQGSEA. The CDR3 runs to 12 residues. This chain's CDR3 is CSVTGPSNEQFF.

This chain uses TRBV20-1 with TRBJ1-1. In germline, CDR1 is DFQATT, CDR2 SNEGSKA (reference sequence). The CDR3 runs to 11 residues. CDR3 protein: CSVPGQLEAFF.

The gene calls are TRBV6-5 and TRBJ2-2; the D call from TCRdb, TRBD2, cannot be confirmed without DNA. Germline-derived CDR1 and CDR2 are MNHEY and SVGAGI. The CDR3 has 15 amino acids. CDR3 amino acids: CASRYRRANTGELFF.

The CDR3 sequence: CASSRGGSYTGELFF. The gene calls are TRBV7-8 and TRBJ2-2; TCRdb outputs TRBD2, but without DNA this stays unchecked. CDR1 and CDR2 from the germline V gene are SGHVS and FQNEAQ. The CDR3 is 15 amino acids. The complete variable domain, with remaining parts taken from reference TRBV7-8 and TRBJ2-2, reads GAGVSQSPRYKVAKRGQDVALRCDPISGHVSLFWYQQALGQGPEFLTYFQNEAQLDKSGLPSDRFFAERPEGSVSTLKIQRTQQEDSAVYLCASSRGGSYTGELFFGEGSRLTVL.

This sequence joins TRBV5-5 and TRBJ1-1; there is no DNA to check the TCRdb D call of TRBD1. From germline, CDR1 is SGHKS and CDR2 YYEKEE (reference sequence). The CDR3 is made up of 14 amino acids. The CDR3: CASRTQTDHTEAFF.

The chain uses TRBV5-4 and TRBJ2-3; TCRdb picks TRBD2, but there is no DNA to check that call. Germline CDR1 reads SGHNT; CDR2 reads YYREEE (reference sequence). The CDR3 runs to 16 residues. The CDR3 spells CASSEGLAGDTDTQYF.

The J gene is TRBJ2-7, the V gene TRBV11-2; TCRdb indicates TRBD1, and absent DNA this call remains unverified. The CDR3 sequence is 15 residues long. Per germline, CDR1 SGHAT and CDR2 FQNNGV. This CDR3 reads CASSGWDRSSYEQYF. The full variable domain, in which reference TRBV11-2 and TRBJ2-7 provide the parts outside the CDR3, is EAGVAQSPRYKIIEKRQSVAFWCNPISGHATLYWYQQILGQGPKLLIQFQNNGVVDDSQLPKDRFSAERLKGVDSTLKIQPAKLEDSAVYLCASSGWDRSSYEQYFGPGTRLTVT.

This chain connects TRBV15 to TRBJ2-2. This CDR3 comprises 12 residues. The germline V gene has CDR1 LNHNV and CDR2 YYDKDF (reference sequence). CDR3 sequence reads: CATSRTTGELFF.

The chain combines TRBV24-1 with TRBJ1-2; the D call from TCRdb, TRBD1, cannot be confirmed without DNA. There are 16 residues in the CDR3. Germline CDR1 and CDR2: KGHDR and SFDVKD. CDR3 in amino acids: CATSGRDIVSNYGYTF.

CDR3 protein: CASSIDLIVGGDTEAFF. The V gene is TRBV19, the J gene TRBJ1-1. Germline V lookup: CDR1 LNHDA, CDR2 SQIVND (reference sequence). The CDR3 runs to 17 residues.

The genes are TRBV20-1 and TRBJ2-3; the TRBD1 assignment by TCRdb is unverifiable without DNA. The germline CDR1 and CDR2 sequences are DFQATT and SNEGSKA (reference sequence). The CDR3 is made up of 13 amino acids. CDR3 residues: CSADGGAVDTQYF.

CDR3 residues: CASGIGSNTEAFF. V and J are TRBV7-9 and TRBJ1-1. The CDR3 has 13 residues. Germline CDR1 is SEHNR and CDR2 is FQNEAQ (reference sequence).

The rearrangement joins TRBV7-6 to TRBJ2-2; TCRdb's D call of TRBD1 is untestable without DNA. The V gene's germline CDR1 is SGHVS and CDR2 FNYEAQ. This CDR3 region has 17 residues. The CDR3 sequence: CASSAPRTGVNTGELFF.

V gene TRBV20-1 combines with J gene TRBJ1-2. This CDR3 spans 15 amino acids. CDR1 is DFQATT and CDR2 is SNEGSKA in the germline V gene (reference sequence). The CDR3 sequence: CSARDLVRNNYGYTF.

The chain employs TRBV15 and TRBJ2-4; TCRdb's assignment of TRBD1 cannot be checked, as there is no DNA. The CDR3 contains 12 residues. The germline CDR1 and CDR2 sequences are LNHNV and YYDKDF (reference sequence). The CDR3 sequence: CATSLRGDIQYF.

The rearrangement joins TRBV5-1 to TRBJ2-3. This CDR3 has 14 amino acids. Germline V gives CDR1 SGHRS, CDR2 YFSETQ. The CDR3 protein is CASSLVQGTDTQYF.

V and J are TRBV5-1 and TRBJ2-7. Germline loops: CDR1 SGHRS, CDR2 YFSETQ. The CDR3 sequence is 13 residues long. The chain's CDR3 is CASSWTVAYEQYF.

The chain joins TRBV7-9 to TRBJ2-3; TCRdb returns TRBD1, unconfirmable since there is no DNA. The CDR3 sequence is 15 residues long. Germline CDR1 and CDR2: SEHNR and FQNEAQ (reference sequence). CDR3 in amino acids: CASSDRGPPPDTQYF.

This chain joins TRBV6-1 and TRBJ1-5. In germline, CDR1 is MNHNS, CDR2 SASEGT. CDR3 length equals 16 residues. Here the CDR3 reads CASSEASPPVGKPQHF.

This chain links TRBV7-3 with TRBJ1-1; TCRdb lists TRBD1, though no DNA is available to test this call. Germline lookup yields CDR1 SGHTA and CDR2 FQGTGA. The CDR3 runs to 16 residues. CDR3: CASSSIGGVGSTEAFF.

CDR3: CASSLNRATDTQYF. This chain links TRBV27 with TRBJ2-3; with no DNA, the TCRdb D assignment of TRBD1 cannot be verified. From germline, CDR1 is MNHEY and CDR2 SMNVEV (reference sequence). This CDR3 has 14 amino acids.

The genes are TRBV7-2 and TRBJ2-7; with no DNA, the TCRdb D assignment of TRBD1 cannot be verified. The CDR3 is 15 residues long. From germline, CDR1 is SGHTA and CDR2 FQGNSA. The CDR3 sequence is CAISATGVSSYEQYF.

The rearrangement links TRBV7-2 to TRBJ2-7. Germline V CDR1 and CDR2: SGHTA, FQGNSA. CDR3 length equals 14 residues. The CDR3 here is CASSLVGLLYEQYF.

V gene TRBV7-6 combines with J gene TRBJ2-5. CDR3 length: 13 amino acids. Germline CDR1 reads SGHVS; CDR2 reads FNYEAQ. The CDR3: CASSLEVARTQYF.

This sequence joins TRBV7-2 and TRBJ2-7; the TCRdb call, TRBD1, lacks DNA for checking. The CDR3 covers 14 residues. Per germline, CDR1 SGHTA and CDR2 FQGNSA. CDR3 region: CASSYRQGDYEQYF. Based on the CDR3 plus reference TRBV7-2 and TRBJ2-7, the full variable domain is GAGVSQSPSNKVTEKGKDVELRCDPISGHTALYWYRQSLGQGLEFLIYFQGNSAPDKSGLPSDRFSAERTGGSVSTLTIQRTQQEDSAVYLCASSYRQGDYEQYFGPGTRLTVT.